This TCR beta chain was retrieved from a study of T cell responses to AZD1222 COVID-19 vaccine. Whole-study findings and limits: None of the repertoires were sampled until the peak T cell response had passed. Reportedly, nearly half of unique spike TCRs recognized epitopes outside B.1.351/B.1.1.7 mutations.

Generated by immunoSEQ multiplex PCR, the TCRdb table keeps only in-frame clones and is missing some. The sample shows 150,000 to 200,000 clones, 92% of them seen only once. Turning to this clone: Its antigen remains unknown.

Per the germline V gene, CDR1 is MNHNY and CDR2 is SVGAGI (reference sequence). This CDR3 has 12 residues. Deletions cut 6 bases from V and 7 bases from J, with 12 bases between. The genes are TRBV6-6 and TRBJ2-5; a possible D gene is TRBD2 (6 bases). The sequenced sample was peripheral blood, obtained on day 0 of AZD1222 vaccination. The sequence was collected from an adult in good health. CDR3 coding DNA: TGTGCCAGCAGCGGGACGCGGGGGACCCAGTACTTC. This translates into CASSGTRGTQYF.